One and the same sample provided the 28 T cell receptor beta chains below, sequenced in a study of regulatory and conventional T cells in RAG deficiency. TCRdb's copy holds only in-frame clones and misses some; the assay was immunoSEQ multiplex PCR. The sample shows about 30,000 clones, 90% of them seen only once. This same sample was also taken into another study, of regulatory T cells. That study adds: The primer mix had 52 TRBV and 13 TRBJ primers.

Material: CD8+ T cells sorted from blood. These receptor sequences come from a human donor in good health.

The table lists this clone with a count of one. This chain joins TRBV7-8 and TRBJ2-3; D not certain. The CDR3 loop spans 16 amino acids. Trimming left V 1 base short and J 3 bases short, with 14 bases between. The V gene's germline CDR1 is SGHVS and CDR2 FQNEAQ. CDR3 amino acids: CASSLGRFSATDTQYF. The CDR3 region has the DNA TGTGCCAGCAGCTTAGGGCGTTTCTCAGCGACAGATACGCAGTATTTT.

This chain links TRBV4-2 with TRBJ2-4; D gene uncertain. Trimming stripped 0 bases from V and 0 bases from J, with 21 bases between. The CDR3 loop spans 20 amino acids. The V gene's germline CDR1 is LGHNA and CDR2 YNFKEQ. CDR3 DNA: TGTGCCAGCAGCCAAGATGTTCCACGATCAACCACGCTAGCCAAAAACATTCAGTACTTC. Amino acid sequence: CASSQDVPRSTTLAKNIQYF.

The chain links TRBV7-9 to TRBJ1-5; D is possibly TRBD1 (5 bases). From germline, CDR1 is SEHNR and CDR2 FQNEAQ (reference sequence). V dropped 4 bases and J dropped 3 bases, with 13 bases sitting between them. The CDR3 has 15 residues. The CDR3 sequence: CASSSETENNQPQHF. The CDR3 DNA sequence: TGTGCCAGCAGCTCAGAGACAGAAAACAATCAGCCCCAGCATTTT.

The chain is built from TRBV5-1 and TRBJ2-1; D uncertain. The CDR3 extends over 11 amino acids. Germline assignment: CDR1 SGHRS and CDR2 YFSETQ. The V end lost 6 bases, the J end lost 7 bases, and 8 bases lay between the germline ends. The CDR3 reads CASILGNEQFF. For the CDR3, the DNA is TGCGCCAGCATACTCGGGAATGAGCAGTTCTTC.

J is TRBJ2-5 and V is TRBV6-5, with unresolved D. The CDR3 is made up of 14 amino acids. The germline gives CDR1 MNHEY, CDR2 SVGAGI. The V gene lost 3 bases and the J gene lost 5 bases, with 13 bases spanning the gap. CDR3 nucleotide sequence: TGTGCCAGCAGTTATTGGTCCGACGGCGAGACCCAGTACTTC. Amino acid sequence: CASSYWSDGETQYF.

V is TRBV5-1 and J is TRBJ2-7, with a possible D match to TRBD1 (6 bases). The length of the CDR3 is 14 residues. CDR1 and CDR2 from the germline V gene are SGHRS and YFSETQ. With 0 bases removed from V and 3 bases from J, the gap between germline ends came to 10 bases. CDR3 amino acids: CASSLEGQHYEQYF. In DNA, the CDR3 is TGCGCCAGCAGCTTGGAAGGACAGCACTACGAGCAGTACTTC.

The chain is built from TRBV6-6 and TRBJ2-3, with 7 positions matching TRBD2. Germline V gives CDR1 MNHNY, CDR2 SVGAGI (reference sequence). This CDR3 is built from 15 residues. J was trimmed by 4 bases and V by 4 bases; bases with no gene match: 8. This chain's CDR3 is CASSLGLGLADTQYF. The CDR3 region has the DNA TGTGCCAGCAGTTTGGGCCTTGGACTAGCAGATACGCAGTATTTT.

The chain recombines TRBV28 with TRBJ1-6, with TRBD1 as a possible D gene (5 bases). The CDR3 length is 14 residues. The V gene's germline CDR1 is MDHEN and CDR2 SYDVKM. The germline V and J ends were trimmed by 7 bases and 8 bases, with 15 bases remaining between them. CDR3 residues: CASIATLGDSPLHF. Written as DNA, the CDR3 is TGTGCCAGCATCGCCACTCTGGGGGATTCACCCCTCCACTTT.

The rearrangement uses TRBV5-1 and TRBJ2-7, with D unclear. Trimming took off 5 bases at V and 4 bases at J, with 7 bases between the two ends. The CDR3 totals 11 residues. CDR1 is SGHRS and CDR2 is YFSETQ in the germline V gene. The CDR3 DNA reads TGCGCCAGCAGTTACCGTTACGAGCAGTACTTC. Its protein is CASSYRYEQYF.

This chain joins TRBV7-2 and TRBJ2-3; D gene uncertain. The V end was cut by 8 bases, the J end by 5 bases, with 8 bases between. Germline V gene sequence: CDR1 SGHTA, CDR2 FQGNSA. The CDR3 is made up of 11 amino acids. CDR3 in amino acids: CASPLGDTQYF. The CDR3 DNA sequence: TGTGCCAGCCCACTGGGAGATACGCAGTATTTT.

This rearrangement joins TRBV19 to TRBJ1-3; D is ambiguous. Germline V lookup: CDR1 LNHDA, CDR2 SQIVND (reference sequence). The CDR3 sequence is 14 residues long. V was clipped by 7 bases and J by 3 bases, with 13 bases between them. The CDR3 reads CASTPFAGGNTIYF. CDR3 in DNA: TGTGCCAGTACCCCCTTCGCAGGTGGAAACACCATATATTTT.

The V gene is TRBV6-5, the J gene TRBJ1-2; tentatively, D is TRBD1 (5 bases). The germline V and J ends were trimmed by 1 base and 4 bases, with 13 bases remaining between them. From germline, CDR1 is MNHEY and CDR2 SVGAGI. There are 15 residues in the CDR3. The CDR3 region is CASSYLDAGGYGYTF. In DNA form, the CDR3 reads TGTGCCAGCAGTTACTTGGACGCCGGGGGCTATGGCTACACCTTC.

The chain links TRBV18 to TRBJ2-2; 8 bases agree with TRBD1. Germline V CDR1 and CDR2: KGHSH, LQKENI. CDR3 length: 15 amino acids. V lost 6 bases to trimming and J lost 4 bases; unmatched junction nucleotides: 7. The chain's CDR3 is CASSSRTGSTGELFF. The CDR3 DNA sequence: TGTGCCAGCTCTTCTAGGACAGGGTCCACCGGGGAGCTGTTTTTT. Filled out from reference TRBV18 and TRBJ2-2, the complete variable domain reads NAGVMQNPRHLVRRRGQEARLRCSPMKGHSHVYWYRQLPEEGLKFMVYLQKENIIDESGMPKERFSAEFPKEGPSILRIQQVVRGDSAAYFCASSSRTGSTGELFFGEGSRLTVL.

The gene calls are TRBV5-4 and TRBJ1-2; 11 bases agree with TRBD1. The V gene end was trimmed by 3 bases and the J gene end by 4 bases; junction bases not matched to a gene: 11. The CDR3 runs 17 residues. The germline V gene encodes CDR1 SGHNT and CDR2 YYREEE (reference sequence). The CDR3 here is CASSSPGTGGLSYGYTF. As DNA, the CDR3 is TGTGCCAGCAGCTCCCCCGGGACAGGGGGACTTAGCTATGGCTACACCTTC.

The chain couples TRBV28 to TRBJ2-3, with D possibly being TRBD2 (5 bases). CDR1 is MDHEN, CDR2 SYDVKM, per germline. The CDR3 totals 14 residues. With 3 bases removed from V and 6 bases from J, the gap between germline ends came to 13 bases. The DNA of the CDR3 is TGTGCCAGCAGTTTTTTTCGGGAAGGCGATACGCAGTATTTT. Translated, it gives CASSFFREGDTQYF.

The chain joins TRBV7-2 to TRBJ1-1; D may be TRBD1 (5 bases). Germline V gives CDR1 SGHTA, CDR2 FQGNSA. CDR3 length: 14 amino acids. Trimming stripped 4 bases from V and 1 base from J, with 10 bases between. Here the CDR3 DNA reads TGTGCCAGCAGCTCAGGAACAGGGAACACTGAAGCTTTCTTT. This codes for CASSSGTGNTEAFF.

The rearrangement uses TRBV10-1 and TRBJ2-2, with 7 bases matching TRBD2. There are 16 residues in the CDR3. Unmatched junction bases numbered 5, after V lost 2 bases and J lost 2 bases. From germline, CDR1 is WNHNN and CDR2 SYGVQD (reference sequence). In nucleotides, the CDR3 is TGCGCCAGCAGTGAGAGTTGGGGGGGTAACACCGGGGAGCTGTTTTTT. Translated: CASSESWGGNTGELFF.

This chain uses TRBV27 with TRBJ2-4; no firm D call. CDR3 length: 12 amino acids. Germline V CDR1 and CDR2: MNHEY, SMNVEV (reference sequence). Trimming removed 8 bases from V and 1 base from J, with 6 bases in between. For the CDR3, the DNA is TGTGCCAGCGGGGATGCCAAAAACATTCAGTACTTC. Amino acid sequence: CASGDAKNIQYF.

The V and J genes are TRBV19 and TRBJ1-1, with a tentative D call TRBD1 (5 bases). Trimming removed 4 bases from V and 5 bases from J, with 17 bases in between. The germline CDR1 and CDR2 sequences are LNHDA and SQIVND (reference sequence). The CDR3 runs to 15 residues. The chain's CDR3 is CASSSRPGGATEAFF. Written as DNA, the CDR3 is TGTGCCAGTAGTAGTCGTCCGGGAGGGGCGACTGAAGCTTTCTTT.

This clone was seen a single time. J is TRBJ2-7 and V is TRBV11-3, with D uncertain. The CDR3 consists of 15 residues. Between the trimmed V and J ends, which lost 5 bases and 4 bases, there was a span of 18 bases. Germline V gene data show CDR1 as SGHNT and CDR2 as YENEEA. The CDR3 sequence: CASSPFGSAGYEQYF. The CDR3 DNA reads TGTGCCAGCAGCCCATTTGGGTCAGCTGGATACGAGCAGTACTTC.

In its sample, this clone was seen once. This rearrangement joins TRBV1 to TRBJ2-5; the table gives TRBD2 as D, unverified against the DNA. TRBV1 is termed a pseudogene. The CDR3 loop spans 16 amino acids. CDR3 in DNA: TGCACCAGCAGCCAAGTACTAGCGGGTGCGCGGGAGACCCAGTACTTC. It translates to CTSSQVLAGARETQYF.

The chain carries TRBV27 and TRBJ1-1, with a weak D call TRBD1 (6 bases). There are 16 residues in the CDR3. The V gene's germline CDR1 is MNHEY and CDR2 SMNVEV (reference sequence). The V end lost 2 bases, the J end lost 5 bases, and 18 bases lay between the germline ends. The CDR3 loop is CASSLVVDSPKTEAFF. In DNA, the CDR3 is TGTGCCAGCAGTTTAGTGGTGGACAGTCCGAAAACTGAAGCTTTCTTT.

The gene calls are TRBV6-1 and TRBJ2-7; perhaps TRBD2 as D (6 bases). Germline CDR1 MNHNS, CDR2 SASEGT. The CDR3 runs 14 residues. The V gene lost 2 bases and the J gene lost 2 bases, with 10 bases spanning the gap. CDR3 sequence: CASSELARAYEQYF. The CDR3 DNA reads as TGTGCCAGCAGTGAACTAGCGAGGGCCTACGAGCAGTACTTC.

The V gene is TRBV28, the J gene TRBJ2-5; 11 positions match TRBD2. Looked up from germline, CDR1 is MDHEN and CDR2 is SYDVKM. With V trimmed by 6 bases and J by 5 bases, 8 bases remained unmatched. The CDR3 has 15 residues. The CDR3 loop is CASSPTSGGRETQYF. The CDR3, as DNA: TGTGCCAGCAGCCCCACTAGCGGGGGCCGTGAGACCCAGTACTTC.

The chain recombines TRBV6-6 with TRBJ1-3; no firm D call. The CDR3 loop spans 15 amino acids. V lost 7 bases to trimming and J lost 4 bases, with 17 bases between them. Per germline, CDR1 MNHNY and CDR2 SVGAGI (reference sequence). The CDR3 loop reads CASTRLTEKGNTIYF. The CDR3 DNA follows: TGTGCCAGCACAAGACTAACAGAGAAAGGAAACACCATATATTTT.

This chain connects TRBV11-2 to TRBJ2-6; possible D gene TRBD1, 5 bases. CDR1 is SGHAT, CDR2 FQNNGV, per germline. The V end was cut by 6 bases, the J end by 4 bases, with 7 bases between. CDR3 length equals 13 residues. CDR3 residues: CASRPGGANVLTF. CDR3 DNA: TGTGCCAGCAGACCAGGGGGGGCCAACGTCCTGACTTTC.

CDR3 region: CASSFFGAEPTLHF. DNA for the CDR3: TGTGCCAGCAGCTTTTTCGGAGCGGAACCAACCCTCCACTTT. The chain has TRBV5-4 and TRBJ1-6; D is undetermined. Trimming pared 2 bases from V and 14 bases from J, leaving 17 bases between. The CDR3 extends over 14 amino acids. Germline values: CDR1 SGHNT, CDR2 YYREEE (reference sequence).

This chain uses TRBV2 with TRBJ1-1, with 7 bases identical to TRBD1. Germline assignment: CDR1 SNHLY and CDR2 FYNNEI. V shed 6 bases and J 1 base; nucleotides not matched to a gene: 2. The CDR3 has 13 amino acids. The CDR3 DNA reads TGTGCCAGCAGGGGGACAGCGAACACTGAAGCTTTCTTT. Residues: CASRGTANTEAFF.